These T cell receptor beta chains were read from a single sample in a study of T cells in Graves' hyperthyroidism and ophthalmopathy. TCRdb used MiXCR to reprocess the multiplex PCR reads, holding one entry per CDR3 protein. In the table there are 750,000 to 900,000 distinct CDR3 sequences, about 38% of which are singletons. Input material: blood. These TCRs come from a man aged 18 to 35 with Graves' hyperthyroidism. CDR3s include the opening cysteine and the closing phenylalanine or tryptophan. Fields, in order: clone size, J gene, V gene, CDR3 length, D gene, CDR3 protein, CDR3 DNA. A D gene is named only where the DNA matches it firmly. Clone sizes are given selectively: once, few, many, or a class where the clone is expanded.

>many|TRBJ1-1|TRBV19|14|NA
CASSPTDRNTEAFF
TGTGCCAGTAGTCCGACGGACAGGAACACTGAAGCTTTCTTT
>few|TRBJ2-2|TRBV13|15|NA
CASRGGGGHTGELFF
TGTGCCAGCCGCGGCGGCGGCGGACACACCGGGGAGCTGTTTTTT
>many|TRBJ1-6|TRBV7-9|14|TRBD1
CASSRSDRSSPLHF
TGTGCCAGCAGCCGATCGGACAGGAGTTCACCCCTCCACTTT
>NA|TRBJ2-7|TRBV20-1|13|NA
CSARRQDSYEQYF
TGCAGTGCTAGACGACAGGACTCCTACGAGCAGTACTTC
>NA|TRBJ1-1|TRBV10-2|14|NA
CASREQGDSTEAFF
TGCGCCAGCAGAGAACAGGGAGATAGCACTGAAGCTTTCTTT
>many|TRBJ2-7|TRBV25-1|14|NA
CASSEAGVHNEQYF
TGTGCCAGCAGTGAGGCAGGGGTACATAACGAGCAGTACTTC
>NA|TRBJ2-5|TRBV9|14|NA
CASSSDPEGEAQYF
TGTGCCAGCAGCTCGGACCCAGAGGGAGAGGCCCAGTACTTC
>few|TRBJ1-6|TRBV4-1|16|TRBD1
CASSHLRGQGDSPLHF
TGCGCCAGCAGCCACCTCCGTGGACAGGGCGATTCACCCCTCCACTTT
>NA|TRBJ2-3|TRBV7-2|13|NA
CASSLVMVGTQYF
TGTGCCAGCAGCTTAGTTATGGTCGGCACGCAGTATTTT
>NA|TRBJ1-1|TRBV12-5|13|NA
CASGDGLNTEAFF
TGTGCTAGCGGGGACGGACTTAACACTGAAGCTTTCTTT
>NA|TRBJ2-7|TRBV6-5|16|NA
CASSPAADAYSYEQYF
TGTGCCAGCAGCCCAGCGGCGGACGCCTACTCCTACGAGCAGTACTTC
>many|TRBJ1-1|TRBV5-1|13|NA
CASSWTVNTEAFF
TGCGCCAGCAGCTGGACAGTCAACACTGAAGCTTTCTTT
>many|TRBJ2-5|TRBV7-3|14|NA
CASSRGGIGETQYF
TGTGCCAGCAGCCGCGGCGGGATAGGTGAGACCCAGTACTTC
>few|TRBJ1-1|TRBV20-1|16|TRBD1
CSARDIRTGPHTEAFF
TGCAGTGCTAGAGATATCCGGACAGGGCCCCACACTGAAGCTTTCTTT
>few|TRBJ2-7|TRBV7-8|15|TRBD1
CASSLAQGVSYEQYF
TGTGCCAGCAGCTTGGCACAGGGGGTTTCCTACGAGCAGTACTTC
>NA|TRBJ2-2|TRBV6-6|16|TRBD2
CASSLAGASVYRELFF
TGTGCCAGCAGTTTAGCGGGGGCCTCGGTTTACCGGGAGCTGTTTTTT
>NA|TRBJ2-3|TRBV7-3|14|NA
CASSLTEGTDTQYF
TGTGCCAGCAGCTTGACCGAAGGCACAGATACGCAGTATTTT
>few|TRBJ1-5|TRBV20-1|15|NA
CSARERGDLEGPQHF
TGCAGTGCTAGAGAGAGAGGGGACCTCGAGGGGCCCCAGCATTTT
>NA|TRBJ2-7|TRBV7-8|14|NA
CASKPPLKLYEQYF
TGTGCCAGCAAGCCTCCTCTAAAACTCTACGAGCAGTACTTC
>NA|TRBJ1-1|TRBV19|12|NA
CASSYVKSEAFF
TGTGCCAGCAGTTACGTGAAGTCTGAAGCTTTCTTT
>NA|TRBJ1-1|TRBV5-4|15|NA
CASSAWGHSNTEAFF
TGTGCCAGCAGCGCGTGGGGGCATTCGAACACTGAAGCTTTCTTT
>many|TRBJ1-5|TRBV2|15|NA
CASRGTPNSNQPQHF
TGTGCCAGCAGAGGGACCCCTAATAGCAATCAGCCCCAGCATTTT
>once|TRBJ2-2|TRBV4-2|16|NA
CASSQDRHGSTGELFF
TGTGCCAGCAGCCAAGATCGGCACGGATCCACCGGGGAGCTGTTTTTT
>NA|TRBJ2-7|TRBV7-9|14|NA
CASRDREPAYEQYF
TGTGCCAGCAGGGATCGGGAGCCCGCCTACGAGCAGTACTTC
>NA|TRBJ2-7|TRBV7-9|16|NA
CASSPLTGRFSYEQYF
TGTGCCAGCAGCCCCCTGACAGGGAGGTTTTCCTACGAGCAGTACTTC
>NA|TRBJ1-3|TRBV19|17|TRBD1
CASTSGTGALSGNTIYF
TGTGCCAGTACCTCCGGGACAGGCGCTCTCTCTGGAAACACCATATATTTT
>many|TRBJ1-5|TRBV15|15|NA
CATSTGQTVVQPQHF
TGTGCCACCAGCACAGGACAGACCGTCGTACAGCCCCAGCATTTT
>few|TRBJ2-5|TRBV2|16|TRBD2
CASSDETSGVQETQYF
TGTGCCAGCAGTGATGAGACTAGCGGGGTCCAAGAGACCCAGTACTTC
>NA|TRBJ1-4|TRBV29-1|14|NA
CSDGPRRTNEKLFF
TGCAGCGACGGACCTCGCCGGACTAATGAAAAACTGTTTTTT
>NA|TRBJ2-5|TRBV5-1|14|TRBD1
CASGRDRGQETQYF
TGCGCCAGCGGCCGGGACAGGGGTCAAGAGACCCAGTACTTC
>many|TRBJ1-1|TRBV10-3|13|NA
CAISTDGGNSAFF
TGTGCCATCAGTACTGACGGTGGAAATTCGGCTTTCTTT
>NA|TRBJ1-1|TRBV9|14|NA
CASSTGMMNTEAFF
TGTGCCAGCAGCACGGGTATGATGAACACTGAAGCTTTCTTT
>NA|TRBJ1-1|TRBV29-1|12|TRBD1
CSVVDRDAEAFF
TGCAGCGTCGTCGACAGGGACGCTGAAGCTTTCTTT
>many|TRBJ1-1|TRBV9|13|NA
CASSVTSGTEAFF
TGTGCCAGCAGCGTTACTAGCGGGACTGAAGCTTTCTTT
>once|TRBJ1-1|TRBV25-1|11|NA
CARVSDTEAFF
TGTGCTAGAGTATCGGACACTGAAGCTTTCTTT
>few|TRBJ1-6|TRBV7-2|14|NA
CASSQSLANSPLHF
TGCGCCAGCAGCCAATCGTTGGCTAATTCACCCCTCCACTTT
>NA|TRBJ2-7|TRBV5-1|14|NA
CASSLGGPAYEQYF
TGCGCCAGCAGCCTCGGGGGGCCTGCCTACGAGCAGTACTTC
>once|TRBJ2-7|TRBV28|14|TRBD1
CASSSPTGVYEQYF
TGTGCCAGCAGTTCTCCCACAGGGGTCTACGAGCAGTACTTC
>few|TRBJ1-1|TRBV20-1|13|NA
CSASPQGRTEAFF
TGCAGTGCTAGCCCCCAGGGGCGGACTGAAGCTTTCTTT
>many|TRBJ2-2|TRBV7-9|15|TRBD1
CASSRTGSNTGELFF
TGTGCCAGCAGCAGGACAGGGTCAAACACCGGGGAGCTGTTTTTT
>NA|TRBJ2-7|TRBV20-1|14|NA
CSARSVDSLYEQYF
TGCAGTGCTAGATCGGTGGACAGCCTCTACGAGCAGTACTTC
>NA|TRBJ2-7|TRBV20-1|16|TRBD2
CSARDFLAGGLYEQYF
TGCAGTGCTAGAGATTTCCTAGCGGGGGGGCTCTACGAGCAGTACTTC
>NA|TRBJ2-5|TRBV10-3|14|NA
CAISDWAGGETQYF
TGTGCCATCAGTGATTGGGCAGGAGGAGAGACCCAGTACTTC
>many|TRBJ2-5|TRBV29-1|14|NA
CSVERQEIQETQYF
TGCAGCGTTGAGAGACAGGAAATCCAAGAGACCCAGTACTTC
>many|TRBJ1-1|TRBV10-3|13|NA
CAISDRQDTEAFF
TGTGCCATCAGTGACCGTCAGGACACTGAAGCTTTCTTT